These 29 T cell receptor beta chains came from one sample sequenced in a study of cytomegalovirus exposure and HLA in healthy donors. 60 Vbeta and 13 Jbeta primers were used in PCR. The protocol was immunoSEQ multiplex PCR, while the TCRdb copy is restricted to in-frame clones and leaves out a portion. The sample holds 200,000 to 250,000 clones; 70% to 85% are singletons and the top ten take 0.5% to 0.7%. Sequencing was performed on PBMCs. The receptors here all came from a woman between 40 and 55 years old in good health and CMV-seronegative.

The genes are TRBV28 and TRBJ1-6; no firm D call. In germline, CDR1 is MDHEN, CDR2 SYDVKM. CDR3 length: 12 residues. The V gene lost 6 bases and the J gene lost 8 bases, with 8 bases spanning the gap. This CDR3 is CASSLTHSPLHF. The CDR3, as DNA: TGTGCCAGCAGCCTGACTCATTCACCCCTCCACTTT.

The J gene is TRBJ2-3, the V gene TRBV5-5; weak D call: TRBD2 (6 bases). V dropped 0 bases and J dropped 1 base, with 12 bases sitting between them. The CDR3 sequence is 16 residues long. Germline-derived CDR1 and CDR2 are SGHKS and YYEKEE (reference sequence). CDR3 in DNA: TGTGCCAGCAGCTTGGCCGGGGGTATTGGCACAGATACGCAGTATTTT. Amino acid sequence: CASSLAGGIGTDTQYF. Filled out from reference TRBV5-5 and TRBJ2-3, the complete variable domain reads DAGVTQSPTHLIKTRGQQVTLRCSPISGHKSVSWYQQVLGQGPQFIFQYYEKEERGRGNFPDRFSARQFPNYSSELNVNALLLGDSALYLCASSLAGGIGTDTQYFGPGTRLTVL.

The chain is built from TRBV10-3 and TRBJ1-2; TRBD1 matches 8 bases. The germline V gene encodes CDR1 ENHRY and CDR2 SYGVKD. CDR3 size: 18 residues. V was clipped by 0 bases and J by 4 bases; unmatched bases: 13. The CDR3: CAISESSQGARLVYGYTF. The CDR3 coding sequence is TGTGCCATCAGTGAGTCGTCCCAGGGGGCGCGACTAGTCTATGGCTACACCTTC.

This clone was found a few times. This chain joins TRBV7-2 and TRBJ1-5; D gene ambiguous. Per the germline V gene, CDR1 is SGHTA and CDR2 is FQGNSA. V lost 3 bases and J lost 3, with 6 bases in between. The CDR3 sequence is 13 residues long. The chain's CDR3 is CASSFVINQPQHF. The CDR3 nucleotides read TGTGCCAGCAGCTTCGTAATCAATCAGCCCCAGCATTTT.

The V and J genes are TRBV10-3 and TRBJ2-5; 7 bases match TRBD1. This CDR3 has 15 amino acids. Trimming cost V 2 bases and J 5 bases; bases outside gene matches: 8. CDR1 is ENHRY, CDR2 SYGVKD, per germline. The CDR3 DNA is TGTGCCATCAGTGAGGAAGGGGGCAGTCTGGAGACCCAGTACTTC. Translating gives CAISEEGGSLETQYF.

V and J are TRBV5-1 and TRBJ2-7; 10 bases line up with TRBD1. V shed 3 bases and J 3 bases; nucleotides not matched to a gene: 3. Germline CDR1 SGHRS, CDR2 YFSETQ. The CDR3 sequence is 14 residues long. The CDR3 loop is CASSWDRGFYEQYF. DNA of the CDR3: TGCGCCAGCAGCTGGGACAGGGGATTCTACGAGCAGTACTTC.

On this clone: The sample carries other DNA sequences with the same CDR3. V usage is TRBV10-3 and J usage is TRBJ2-1, with 11 bases fitting TRBD2. The V and J ends lost 0 bases and 4 bases, in that order; junction bases with no gene match: 2. This CDR3 is 16 amino acids long. Germline V gene lookup returns CDR1 ENHRY and CDR2 SYGVKD. CDR3 DNA sequence: TGTGCCATCAGTGAGTCGGCTAGCGGGGGGTACAATGAGCAGTTCTTC. It specifies CAISESASGGYNEQFF.

The V and J genes are TRBV10-1 and TRBJ2-5, with 7 positions matching TRBD2. The DNA end is more similar to TRBJ2-7, so the J call may be wrong. Germline CDR1 is WNHNN and CDR2 is SYGVQD (reference sequence). This CDR3 comprises 13 residues. The DNA of the CDR3 is TGCGCCAGCAGTGAGCGGGGAGGGTCCGAGCAGTACTTC. Its translation is CASSERGGSEQYF.

The table lists this clone with a few counts. V and J are TRBV5-4 and TRBJ2-7; 9 nucleotides agree with TRBD1. The CDR3 covers 15 residues. The junction had 6 bases not matched to a gene; V was cut back by 4 bases and J by 1 base. Per the germline V gene, CDR1 is SGHNT and CDR2 is YYREEE (reference sequence). As DNA, the CDR3 is TGTGCCAGCAGCCCCGGGACAGGGACATCCTACGAGCAGTACTTC. This sequence encodes CASSPGTGTSYEQYF.

This clone was picked up a small number of times. The chain couples TRBV5-8 to TRBJ1-5; D perhaps matches TRBD1 (6 bases). V gave up 3 bases and J gave up 6 bases, with 10 bases separating them. The CDR3 is made up of 13 amino acids. The germline CDR1 and CDR2 sequences are SGHTS and YDEGEE. CDR3 sequence reads: CASSSEGVQPQHF. The CDR3 DNA reads as TGTGCCAGCAGCTCCGAGGGGGTTCAGCCCCAGCATTTT.

V gene TRBV5-1 combines with J gene TRBJ2-3; TRBD1 might be the D (6 bases). The CDR3 has 19 residues. The V end lost 0 bases, the J end lost 0 bases, and 20 bases lay between the germline ends. Germline V gives CDR1 SGHRS, CDR2 YFSETQ. This CDR3 reads CASSLGSGTHTSSTDTQYF. For the CDR3, the DNA is TGCGCCAGCAGCTTGGGATCCGGGACACACACTTCTAGCACAGATACGCAGTATTTT.

This clone was seen more than once but under ten times. The chain links TRBV2 to TRBJ1-1; D unresolved. V lost 4 bases and J 1 base, leaving 4 bases between the germline ends. The CDR3 contains 12 residues. Germline values: CDR1 SNHLY, CDR2 FYNNEI. CDR3 in DNA: TGTGCCAGCAGTGTAGAGAACACTGAAGCTTTCTTT. As protein: CASSVENTEAFF.

This clone came up once. The chain links TRBV6-5 to TRBJ1-5; a weak D match, TRBD1 (6 bases). Deletions cut 8 bases from V and 7 bases from J, with 15 bases between. The CDR3 runs 13 residues. In germline, CDR1 is MNHEY, CDR2 SVGAGI. CDR3 nucleotide sequence: TGTGCCAGCTCAGAACAGGGTGGCCAGCCCCAGCATTTT. It encodes CASSEQGGQPQHF.

This chain joins TRBV7-3 and TRBJ1-1; D ambiguous. The CDR3 runs 13 residues. Deletions cut 1 base from V and 4 bases from J, with 7 bases between. Germline lookup yields CDR1 SGHTA and CDR2 FQGTGA. CDR3 nucleotide sequence: TGTGCCAGCAGCTTAAGGAGTGGCACTGAAGCTTTCTTT. Translating it yields CASSLRSGTEAFF.

The chain has TRBV7-9 and TRBJ1-2; possible D gene TRBD1, 6 bases. Germline loops: CDR1 SEHNR, CDR2 FQNEAQ (reference sequence). The CDR3 covers 13 residues. Trimming took 1 base from V and 10 from J, leaving 13 bases between them. The CDR3 reads CASSLVQGPFYTF. The CDR3 bases are TGTGCCAGCAGCTTAGTACAGGGACCCTTCTACACCTTC.

The genes are TRBV4-1 and TRBJ2-1, with 10 bases matching TRBD1. V lost 5 bases and J lost 4; bases outside the gene matches: 8. Germline CDR1 reads MGHRA; CDR2 reads YSYEKL. The CDR3 is made up of 16 amino acids. CDR3 nucleotide sequence: TGCGCCAGCAGCTTCGGGACAGGGGAGAATTACAATGAGCAGTTCTTC. Translation gives CASSFGTGENYNEQFF.

The chain uses TRBV5-1 and TRBJ1-2; 9 bases fit TRBD1. V lost 3 bases to trimming and J lost 7 bases; unmatched junction nucleotides: 10. The CDR3 is 15 amino acids. Germline V gene data show CDR1 as SGHRS and CDR2 as YFSETQ. This CDR3 reads CASSWGIQGAPGYTF. The CDR3 DNA reads as TGCGCCAGCAGCTGGGGCATACAGGGGGCGCCTGGCTACACCTTC.

The chain uses TRBV15 and TRBJ1-6, with D hard to call. CDR3 length equals 13 residues. Trimming left V 0 bases short and J 14 bases short, with 11 bases between. In germline, CDR1 is LNHNV, CDR2 YYDKDF (reference sequence). The CDR3 nucleotides are TGTGCCACCAGCAGAGATCGGGGTGTGGCCCTCCACTTT. Translating it yields CATSRDRGVALHF.

This chain links TRBV5-4 with TRBJ2-1; D unresolved. The germline V gene encodes CDR1 SGHNT and CDR2 YYREEE (reference sequence). V was trimmed by 4 bases and J by 9 bases, leaving 8 bases between them. This CDR3 comprises 11 residues. The CDR3 nucleotides read TGTGCCAGCAGCCGCACCGGTGAGCAGTTCTTC. It translates to CASSRTGEQFF. The full variable domain, completed using reference TRBV5-4 and TRBJ2-1, is ETGVTQSPTHLIKTRGQQVTLRCSSQSGHNTVSWYQQALGQGPQFIFQYYREEENGRGNFPPRFSGLQFPNYSSELNVNALELDDSALYLCASSRTGEQFFGPGTRLTVL.

The chain is built from TRBV19 and TRBJ2-5, with TRBD1 identical over 8 bases. Germline V gene data show CDR1 as LNHDA and CDR2 as SQIVND (reference sequence). This CDR3 has 14 residues. V lost 3 bases and J lost 4; bases outside the gene matches: 4. CDR3 sequence (DNA): TGTGCCAGTAGTATCCAGGGGGCAAGAGAGACCCAGTACTTC. Protein sequence: CASSIQGARETQYF.

The chain links TRBV27 to TRBJ2-7; 7 nucleotides line up with TRBD2. The CDR3 contains 15 residues. Germline V lookup: CDR1 MNHEY, CDR2 SMNVEV (reference sequence). Trimming cost V 7 bases and J 2 bases; bases outside gene matches: 11. The CDR3 nucleotides read TGTGCCAGCATGCCGTCGGGGGGAAAGCCCTACGAGCAGTACTTC. This gives the protein CASMPSGGKPYEQYF.

The V and J genes are TRBV30 and TRBJ2-7; 7 bases agree with TRBD1. The CDR3 runs to 13 residues. CDR1 and CDR2 (germline): GTSNPN, SVGIG (reference sequence). Trimming removed 3 bases from V and 4 bases from J; junction bases left unmatched: 6. The CDR3 reads CAWSVDRDYEQYF. The CDR3 DNA is TGTGCCTGGAGCGTCGACAGGGATTACGAGCAGTACTTC.

This sequence joins TRBV5-5 and TRBJ2-7; TRBD1 matches at 8 bases. CDR3 length: 14 amino acids. Germline trimming cut 4 bases from V and 1 base from J; bases unmatched to any gene: 4. Germline V CDR1 and CDR2: SGHKS, YYEKEE (reference sequence). The CDR3: CASSRGQGSYEQYF. The CDR3 DNA reads as TGTGCCAGCAGCCGAGGACAGGGTTCCTACGAGCAGTACTTC.

The V call is TRBV28, the J call TRBJ2-7; TRBD1 might be the D (5 bases). V was shortened by 5 bases and J by 0 bases, with 14 bases between the two germline ends. This CDR3 spans 15 amino acids. The germline gives CDR1 MDHEN, CDR2 SYDVKM. The CDR3 here is CASSVERGSSYEQYF. In DNA, the CDR3 is TGTGCCAGCAGTGTCGAAAGGGGTAGCTCCTACGAGCAGTACTTC. Filled out from reference TRBV28 and TRBJ2-7, the complete variable domain reads DVKVTQSSRYLVKRTGEKVFLECVQDMDHENMFWYRQDPGLGLRLIYFSYDVKMKEKGDIPEGYSVSREKKERFSLILESASTNQTSMYLCASSVERGSSYEQYFGPGTRLTVT.

In this sample, this clone turned up a few times. The rearrangement links TRBV29-1 to TRBJ2-2, with TRBD1 matching over 11 bases. The germline V gene encodes CDR1 SQVTM and CDR2 ANQGSEA. The CDR3 contains 14 residues. The junction had 4 bases not matched to a gene; V was cut back by 4 bases and J by 6 bases. The CDR3 loop is CSVASGQGAGELFF. The CDR3 nucleotides are TGCAGCGTTGCCTCGGGACAGGGGGCCGGGGAGCTGTTTTTT.

As regards this clone: Other nucleotide sequences from this sample produce the same CDR3. The genes are TRBV19 and TRBJ1-2, with 8 bases fitting TRBD1. The length of the CDR3 is 12 residues. V shed 6 bases, J shed 5 bases, and the junction held 2 bases outside the gene matches. Germline CDR1 and CDR2: LNHDA and SQIVND (reference sequence). The DNA for the CDR3 is TGTGCCAGTAGCCGACAGGGGTATGGCTACACCTTC. Translating it yields CASSRQGYGYTF.

The V call is TRBV9, the J call TRBJ2-2; D is perhaps TRBD1 (6 bases). CDR1 SGDLS and CDR2 YYNGEE come from the germline V gene. This CDR3 comprises 18 residues. The V gene lost 0 bases and the J gene lost 3 bases, with 18 bases spanning the gap. The chain's CDR3 is CASSVVAQTQGYTGELFF. Written as DNA, the CDR3 is TGTGCCAGCAGCGTAGTAGCCCAAACTCAGGGGTACACCGGGGAGCTGTTTTTT.

This chain uses TRBV7-9 with TRBJ1-4, with D possibly TRBD1 on 6 matching bases. Trimming left V 7 bases short and J 3 bases short, with 15 bases between. CDR3 length equals 15 residues. Germline V gives CDR1 SEHNR, CDR2 FQNEAQ (reference sequence). CDR3 region: CASNEAGVSNEKLFF. CDR3 bases: TGTGCCAGCAACGAGGCAGGGGTGTCTAATGAAAAACTGTTTTTT.

This clone was seen only once. This chain links TRBV2 with TRBJ2-3; 7 bases are shared with TRBD2. There are 15 residues in the CDR3. The V segment lost 7 bases and the J segment 1 base; nucleotides outside the gene matches: 8. Germline V gene lookup returns CDR1 SNHLY and CDR2 FYNNEI. Written as DNA, the CDR3 is TGTGCCAGCACTAGGGGAGGGTTGGGCACAGATACGCAGTATTTT. It yields the protein CASTRGGLGTDTQYF.